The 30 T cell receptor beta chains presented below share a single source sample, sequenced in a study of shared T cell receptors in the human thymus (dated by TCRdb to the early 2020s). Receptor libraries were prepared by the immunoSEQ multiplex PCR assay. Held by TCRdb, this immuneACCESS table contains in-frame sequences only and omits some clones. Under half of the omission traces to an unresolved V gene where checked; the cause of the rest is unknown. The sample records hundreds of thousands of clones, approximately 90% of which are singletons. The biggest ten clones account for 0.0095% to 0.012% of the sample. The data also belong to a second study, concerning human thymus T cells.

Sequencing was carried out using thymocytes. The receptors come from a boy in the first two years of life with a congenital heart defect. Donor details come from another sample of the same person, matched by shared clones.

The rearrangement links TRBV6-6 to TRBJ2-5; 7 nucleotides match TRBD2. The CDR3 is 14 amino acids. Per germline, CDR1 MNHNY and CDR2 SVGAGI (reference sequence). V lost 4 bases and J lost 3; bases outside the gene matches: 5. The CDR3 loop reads CASSLRGGEETQYF. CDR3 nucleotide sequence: TGTGCCAGCAGTTTGAGGGGAGGGGAAGAGACCCAGTACTTC.

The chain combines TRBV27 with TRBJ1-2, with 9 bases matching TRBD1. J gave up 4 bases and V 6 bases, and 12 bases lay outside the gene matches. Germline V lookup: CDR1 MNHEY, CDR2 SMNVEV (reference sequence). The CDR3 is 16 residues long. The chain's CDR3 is CASRPGHRGPSYGYTF. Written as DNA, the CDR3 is TGTGCCAGCAGGCCCGGGCACAGGGGGCCCTCCTATGGCTACACCTTC.

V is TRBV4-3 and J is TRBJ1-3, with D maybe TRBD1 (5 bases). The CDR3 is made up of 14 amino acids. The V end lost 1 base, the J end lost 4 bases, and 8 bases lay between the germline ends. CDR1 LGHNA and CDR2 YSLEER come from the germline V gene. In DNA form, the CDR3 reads TGCGCCAGCAGCCAAGCCAAGGGGGGAAACACCATATATTTT. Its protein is CASSQAKGGNTIYF.

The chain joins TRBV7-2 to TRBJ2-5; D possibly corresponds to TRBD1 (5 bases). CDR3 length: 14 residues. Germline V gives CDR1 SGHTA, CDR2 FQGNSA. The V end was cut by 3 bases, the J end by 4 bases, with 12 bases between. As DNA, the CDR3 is TGTGCCAGCAGCTTCCAGGGTGAGAGAGAGACCCAGTACTTC. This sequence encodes CASSFQGERETQYF.

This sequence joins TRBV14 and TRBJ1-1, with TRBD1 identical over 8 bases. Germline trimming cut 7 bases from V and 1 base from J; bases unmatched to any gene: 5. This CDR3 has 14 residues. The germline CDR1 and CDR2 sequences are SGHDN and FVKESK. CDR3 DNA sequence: TGTGCCAGCACCACACAGGGGGGGAACACTGAAGCTTTCTTT. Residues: CASTTQGGNTEAFF.

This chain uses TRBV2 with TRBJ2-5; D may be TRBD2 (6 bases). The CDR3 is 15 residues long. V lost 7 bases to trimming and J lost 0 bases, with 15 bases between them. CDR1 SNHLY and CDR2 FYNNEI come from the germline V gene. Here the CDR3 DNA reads TGTGCCAGCATAGCGCGGGGCGGGTACCAAGAGACCCAGTACTTC. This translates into CASIARGGYQETQYF.

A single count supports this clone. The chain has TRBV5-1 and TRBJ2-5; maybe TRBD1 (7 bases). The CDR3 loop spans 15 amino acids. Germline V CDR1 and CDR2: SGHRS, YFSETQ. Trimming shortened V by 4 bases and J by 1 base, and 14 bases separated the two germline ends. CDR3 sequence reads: CASSPEGATQETQYF. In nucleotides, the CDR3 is TGCGCCAGCAGCCCGGAGGGGGCCACCCAAGAGACCCAGTACTTC.

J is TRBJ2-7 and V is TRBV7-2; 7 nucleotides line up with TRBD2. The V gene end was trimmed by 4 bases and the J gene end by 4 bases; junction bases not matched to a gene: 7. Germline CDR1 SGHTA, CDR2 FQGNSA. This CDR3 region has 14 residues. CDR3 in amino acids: CASSSRLADYEQYF. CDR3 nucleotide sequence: TGTGCCAGCAGCTCCCGACTAGCTGATTACGAGCAGTACTTC.

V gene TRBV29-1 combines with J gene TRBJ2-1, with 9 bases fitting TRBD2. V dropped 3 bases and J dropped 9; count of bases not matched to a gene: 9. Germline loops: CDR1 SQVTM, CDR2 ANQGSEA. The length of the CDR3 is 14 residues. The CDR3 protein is CSVDPLAGASEQFF. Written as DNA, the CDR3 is TGCAGCGTTGATCCCTTAGCGGGAGCGAGTGAGCAGTTCTTC.

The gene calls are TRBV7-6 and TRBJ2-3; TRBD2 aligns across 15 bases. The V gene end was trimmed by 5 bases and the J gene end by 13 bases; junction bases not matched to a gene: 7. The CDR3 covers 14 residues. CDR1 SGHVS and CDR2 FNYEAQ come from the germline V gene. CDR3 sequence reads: CASSPKGLAGGEYF. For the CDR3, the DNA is TGTGCCAGCAGCCCGAAAGGACTAGCGGGGGGGGAGTATTTT.

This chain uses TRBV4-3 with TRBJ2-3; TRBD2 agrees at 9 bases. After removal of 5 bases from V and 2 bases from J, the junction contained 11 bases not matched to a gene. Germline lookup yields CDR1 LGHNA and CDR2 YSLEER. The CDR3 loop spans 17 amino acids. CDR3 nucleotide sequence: TGCGCCAGCAGCGGGCCGTGGCTAGCGGGATTCACAGATACGCAGTATTTT. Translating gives CASSGPWLAGFTDTQYF.

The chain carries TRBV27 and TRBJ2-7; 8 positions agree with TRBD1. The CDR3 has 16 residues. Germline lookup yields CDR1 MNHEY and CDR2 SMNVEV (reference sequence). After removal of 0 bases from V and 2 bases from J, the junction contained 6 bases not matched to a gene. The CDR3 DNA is TGTGCCAGCAGTTTATCGCTTGGACAGGGCGCCTACGAGCAGTACTTC. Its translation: CASSLSLGQGAYEQYF.

CDR3 sequence (DNA): TGTGCCAGTAGTATGGGAGCGAACACTGAAGCTTTCTTT. It is translated as CASSMGANTEAFF. The J gene is TRBJ1-1, the V gene TRBV19; D gene unclear. CDR3 length equals 13 residues. Between the trimmed V and J ends, which lost 3 bases and 1 base, there was a span of 6 bases. Germline values: CDR1 LNHDA, CDR2 SQIVND (reference sequence).

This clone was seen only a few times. The CDR3 sequence is CASSPRTGGEPYGYTF. The CDR3 DNA reads as TGTGCCAGCAGTCCCCGGACAGGGGGCGAGCCCTATGGCTACACCTTC. The V call is TRBV27, the J call TRBJ1-2; 11 bases agree with TRBD1. The CDR3 covers 16 residues. Germline V CDR1 and CDR2: MNHEY, SMNVEV (reference sequence). Trimming removed 5 bases from V and 4 bases from J; junction bases left unmatched: 9.

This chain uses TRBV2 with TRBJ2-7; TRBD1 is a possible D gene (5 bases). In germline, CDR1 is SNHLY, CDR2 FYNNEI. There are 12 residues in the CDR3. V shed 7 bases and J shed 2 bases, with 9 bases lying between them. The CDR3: CASNARAYEQYF. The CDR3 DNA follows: TGTGCCAGCAACGCCAGGGCCTACGAGCAGTACTTC.

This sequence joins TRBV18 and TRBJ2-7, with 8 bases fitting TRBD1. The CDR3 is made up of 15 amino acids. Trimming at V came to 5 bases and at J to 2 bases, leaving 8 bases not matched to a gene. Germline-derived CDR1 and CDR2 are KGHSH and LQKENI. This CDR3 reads CASSDGQGAPYEQYF. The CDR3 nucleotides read TGTGCCAGCTCAGATGGACAGGGTGCCCCCTACGAGCAGTACTTC.

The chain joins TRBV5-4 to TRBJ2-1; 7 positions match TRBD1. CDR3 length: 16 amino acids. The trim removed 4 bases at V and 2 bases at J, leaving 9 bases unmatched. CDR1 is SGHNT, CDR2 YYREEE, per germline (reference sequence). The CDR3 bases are TGTGCCAGCAGCCGCCTCGACAGGGACCCCTACAATGAGCAGTTCTTC. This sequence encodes CASSRLDRDPYNEQFF.

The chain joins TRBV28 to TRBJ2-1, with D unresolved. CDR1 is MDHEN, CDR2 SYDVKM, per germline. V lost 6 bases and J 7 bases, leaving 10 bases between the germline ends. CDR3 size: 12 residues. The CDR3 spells CASSRGRNEQFF. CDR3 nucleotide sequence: TGTGCCAGCAGCCGCGGCAGAAATGAGCAGTTCTTC. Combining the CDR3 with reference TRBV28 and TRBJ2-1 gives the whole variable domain DVKVTQSSRYLVKRTGEKVFLECVQDMDHENMFWYRQDPGLGLRLIYFSYDVKMKEKGDIPEGYSVSREKKERFSLILESASTNQTSMYLCASSRGRNEQFFGPGTRLTVL.

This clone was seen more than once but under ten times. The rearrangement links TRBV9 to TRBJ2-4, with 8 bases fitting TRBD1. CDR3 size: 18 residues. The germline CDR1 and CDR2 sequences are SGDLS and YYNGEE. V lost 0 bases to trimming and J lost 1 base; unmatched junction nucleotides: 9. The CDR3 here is CASSVGGGQVTAKNIQYF. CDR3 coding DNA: TGTGCCAGCAGCGTAGGTGGGGGACAGGTCACGGCCAAAAACATTCAGTACTTC.

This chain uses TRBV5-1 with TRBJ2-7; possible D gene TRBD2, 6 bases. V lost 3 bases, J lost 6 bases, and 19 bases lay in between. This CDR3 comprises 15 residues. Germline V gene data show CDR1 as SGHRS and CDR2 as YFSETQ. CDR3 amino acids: CASSSEGVLGLEQYF. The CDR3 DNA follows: TGCGCCAGCAGCTCTGAAGGGGTTCTGGGACTCGAGCAGTACTTC.

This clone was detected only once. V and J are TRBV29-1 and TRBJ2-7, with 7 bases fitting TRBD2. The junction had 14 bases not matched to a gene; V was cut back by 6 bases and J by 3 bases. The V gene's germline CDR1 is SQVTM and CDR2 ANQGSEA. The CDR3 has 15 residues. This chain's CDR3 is CSVPVHSSGFYEQYF. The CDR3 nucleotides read TGCAGCGTACCGGTACACTCTAGCGGTTTCTACGAGCAGTACTTC.

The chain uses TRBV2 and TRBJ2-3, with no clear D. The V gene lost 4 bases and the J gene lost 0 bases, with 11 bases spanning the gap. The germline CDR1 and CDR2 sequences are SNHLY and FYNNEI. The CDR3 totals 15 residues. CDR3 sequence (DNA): TGTGCCAGCAGTGTCATGGAGCGTAGCACAGATACGCAGTATTTT. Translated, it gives CASSVMERSTDTQYF.

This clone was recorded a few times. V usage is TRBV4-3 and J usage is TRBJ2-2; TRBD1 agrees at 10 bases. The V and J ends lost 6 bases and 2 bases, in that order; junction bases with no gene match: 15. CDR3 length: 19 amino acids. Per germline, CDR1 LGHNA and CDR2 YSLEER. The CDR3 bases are TGCGCCAGCAGACCCAAAAGGACAGGGGGAGGAGAAAACACCGGGGAGCTGTTTTTT. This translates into CASRPKRTGGGENTGELFF.

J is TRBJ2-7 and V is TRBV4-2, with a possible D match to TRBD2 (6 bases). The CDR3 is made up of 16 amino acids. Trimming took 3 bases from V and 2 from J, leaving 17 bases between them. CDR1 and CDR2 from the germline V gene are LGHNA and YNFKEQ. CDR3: CASSQAGGDEAYEQYF. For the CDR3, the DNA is TGTGCCAGCAGCCAGGCCGGCGGGGACGAAGCCTACGAGCAGTACTTC.

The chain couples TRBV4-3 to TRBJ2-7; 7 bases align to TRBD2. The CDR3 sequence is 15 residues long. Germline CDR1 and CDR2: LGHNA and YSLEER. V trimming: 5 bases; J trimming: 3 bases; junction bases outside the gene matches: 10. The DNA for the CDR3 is TGCGCCAGCAGCTTTCGCCCGGCTAGCGGCTACGAGCAGTACTTC. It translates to CASSFRPASGYEQYF.

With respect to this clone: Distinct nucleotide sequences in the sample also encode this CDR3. CDR3: CASSPTGENTEAFF. The CDR3 DNA reads as TGTGCCAGCAGTCCGACAGGGGAGAACACTGAAGCTTTCTTT. This chain uses TRBV27 with TRBJ1-1, with 8 positions matching TRBD1. This CDR3 is 14 amino acids long. V lost 5 bases to trimming and J lost 1 base; unmatched junction nucleotides: 3. CDR1 and CDR2 from the germline V gene are MNHEY and SMNVEV (reference sequence).

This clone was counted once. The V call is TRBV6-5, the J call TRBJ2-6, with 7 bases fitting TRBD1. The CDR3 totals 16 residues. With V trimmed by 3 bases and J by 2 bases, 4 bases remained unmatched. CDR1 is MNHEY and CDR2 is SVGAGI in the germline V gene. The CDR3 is CASSYKGGPGANVLTF. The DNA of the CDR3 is TGTGCCAGCAGTTATAAAGGGGGCCCTGGGGCCAACGTCCTGACTTTC.

CDR3 sequence: CATSRGTSGRARDTQYF. The CDR3 nucleotides read TGTGCCACCAGCAGGGGGACTAGCGGGAGGGCAAGAGATACGCAGTATTTT. The chain is built from TRBV15 and TRBJ2-3; TRBD2 agrees at 16 bases. The trim removed 3 bases at V and 5 bases at J, leaving 5 bases unmatched. Germline V gene sequence: CDR1 LNHNV, CDR2 YYDKDF (reference sequence). The CDR3 has 17 amino acids.

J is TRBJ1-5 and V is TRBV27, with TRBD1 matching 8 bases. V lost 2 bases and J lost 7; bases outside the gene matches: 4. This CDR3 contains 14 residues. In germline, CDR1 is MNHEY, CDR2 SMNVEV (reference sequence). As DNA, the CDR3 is TGTGCCAGCAGTTTAGTACAGGGGGGCCAGCCCCAGCATTTT. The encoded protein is CASSLVQGGQPQHF.

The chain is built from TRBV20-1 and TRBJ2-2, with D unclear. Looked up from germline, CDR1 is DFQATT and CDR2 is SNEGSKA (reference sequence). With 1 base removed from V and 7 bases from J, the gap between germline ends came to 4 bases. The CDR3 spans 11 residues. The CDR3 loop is CSARVSGELFF. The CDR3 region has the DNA TGCAGTGCTAGAGTCAGCGGGGAGCTGTTTTTT.